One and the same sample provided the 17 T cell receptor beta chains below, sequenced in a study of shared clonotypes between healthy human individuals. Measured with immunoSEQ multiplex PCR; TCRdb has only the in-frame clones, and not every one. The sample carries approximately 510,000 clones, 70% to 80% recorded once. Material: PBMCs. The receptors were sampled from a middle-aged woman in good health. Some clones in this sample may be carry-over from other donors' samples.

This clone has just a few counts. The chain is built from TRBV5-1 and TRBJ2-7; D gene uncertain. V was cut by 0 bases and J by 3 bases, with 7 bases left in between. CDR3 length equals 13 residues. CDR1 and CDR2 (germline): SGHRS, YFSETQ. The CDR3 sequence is CASSLVPSYEQYF. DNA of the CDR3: TGCGCCAGCAGCTTGGTCCCTAGCTACGAGCAGTACTTC.

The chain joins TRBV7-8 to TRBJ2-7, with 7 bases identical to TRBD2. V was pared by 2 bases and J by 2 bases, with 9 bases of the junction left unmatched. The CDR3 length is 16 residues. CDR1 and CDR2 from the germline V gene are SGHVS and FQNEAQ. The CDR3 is CASSLSTRGDPYEQYF. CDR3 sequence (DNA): TGTGCCAGCAGCTTATCCACCCGGGGGGATCCCTACGAGCAGTACTTC.

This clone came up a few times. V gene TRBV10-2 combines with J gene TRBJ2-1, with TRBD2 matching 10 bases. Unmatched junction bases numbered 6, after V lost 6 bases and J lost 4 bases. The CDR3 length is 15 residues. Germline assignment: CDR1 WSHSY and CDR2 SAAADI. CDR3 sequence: CASSRGTSAYNEQFF. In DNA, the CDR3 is TGCGCCAGCAGCCGCGGGACTAGCGCTTACAATGAGCAGTTCTTC.

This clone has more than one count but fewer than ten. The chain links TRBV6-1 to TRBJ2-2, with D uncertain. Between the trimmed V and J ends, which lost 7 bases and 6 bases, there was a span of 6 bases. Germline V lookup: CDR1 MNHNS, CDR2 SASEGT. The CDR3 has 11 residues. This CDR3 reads CASILAGELFF. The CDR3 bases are TGTGCCAGCATCCTTGCCGGGGAGCTGTTTTTT.

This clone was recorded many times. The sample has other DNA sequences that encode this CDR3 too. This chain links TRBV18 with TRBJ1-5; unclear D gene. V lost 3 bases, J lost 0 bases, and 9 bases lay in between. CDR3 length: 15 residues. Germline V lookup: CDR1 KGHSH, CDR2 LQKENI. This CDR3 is CASSPGRNSNQPQHF. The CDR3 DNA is TGTGCCAGCTCACCGGGCCGCAATAGCAATCAGCCCCAGCATTTT.

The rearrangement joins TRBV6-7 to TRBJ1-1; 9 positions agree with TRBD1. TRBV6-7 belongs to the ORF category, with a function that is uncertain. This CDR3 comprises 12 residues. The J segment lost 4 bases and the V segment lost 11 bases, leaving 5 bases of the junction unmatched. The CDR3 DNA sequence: TGTGCCGCGGGGACAGGGAGCACTGAAGCTTTCTTT. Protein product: CAAGTGSTEAFF.

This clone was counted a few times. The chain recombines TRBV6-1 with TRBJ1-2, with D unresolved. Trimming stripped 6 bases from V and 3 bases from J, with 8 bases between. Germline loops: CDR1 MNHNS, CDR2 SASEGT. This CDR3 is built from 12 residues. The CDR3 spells CASSRTDYGYTF. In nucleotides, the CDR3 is TGTGCCAGCAGCCGGACGGACTATGGCTACACCTTC.

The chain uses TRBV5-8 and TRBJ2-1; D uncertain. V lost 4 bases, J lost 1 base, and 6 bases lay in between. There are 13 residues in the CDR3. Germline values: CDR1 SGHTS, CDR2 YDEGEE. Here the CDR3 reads CASSRASYNEQFF. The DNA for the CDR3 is TGTGCCAGCAGCAGGGCATCCTACAATGAGCAGTTCTTC.

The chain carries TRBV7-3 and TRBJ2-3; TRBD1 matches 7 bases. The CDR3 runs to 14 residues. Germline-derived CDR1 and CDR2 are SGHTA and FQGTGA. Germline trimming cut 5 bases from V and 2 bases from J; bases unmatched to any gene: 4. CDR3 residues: CASSPDRTTDTQYF. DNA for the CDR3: TGTGCCAGCAGCCCGGACAGGACCACAGATACGCAGTATTTT.

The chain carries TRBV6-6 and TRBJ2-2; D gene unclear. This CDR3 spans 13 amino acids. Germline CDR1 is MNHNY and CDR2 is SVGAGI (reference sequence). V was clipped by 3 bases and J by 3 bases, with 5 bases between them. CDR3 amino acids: CASSYVDTGELFF. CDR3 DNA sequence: TGTGCCAGCAGTTATGTGGACACCGGGGAGCTGTTTTTT.

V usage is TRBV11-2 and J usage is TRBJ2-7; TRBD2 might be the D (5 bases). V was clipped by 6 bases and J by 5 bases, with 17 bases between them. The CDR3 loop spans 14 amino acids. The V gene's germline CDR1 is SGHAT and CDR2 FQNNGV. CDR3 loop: CASRKLVSLDEQYF. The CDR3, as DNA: TGTGCCAGCAGAAAACTAGTAAGTTTGGACGAGCAGTACTTC.

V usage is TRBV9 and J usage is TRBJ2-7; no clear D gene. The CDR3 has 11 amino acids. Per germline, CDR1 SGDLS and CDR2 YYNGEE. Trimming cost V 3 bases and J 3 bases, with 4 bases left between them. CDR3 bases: TGTGCCAGCAGCGGGGACTACGAGCAGTACTTC. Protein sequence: CASSGDYEQYF.

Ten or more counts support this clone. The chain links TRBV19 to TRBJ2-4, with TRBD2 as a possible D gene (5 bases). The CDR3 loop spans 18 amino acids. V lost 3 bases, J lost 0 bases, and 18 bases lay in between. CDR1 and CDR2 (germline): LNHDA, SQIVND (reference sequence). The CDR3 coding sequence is TGTGCCAGTAGTATCCCGGGCCGGCAGGACTTAGCCAAAAACATTCAGTACTTC. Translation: CASSIPGRQDLAKNIQYF.

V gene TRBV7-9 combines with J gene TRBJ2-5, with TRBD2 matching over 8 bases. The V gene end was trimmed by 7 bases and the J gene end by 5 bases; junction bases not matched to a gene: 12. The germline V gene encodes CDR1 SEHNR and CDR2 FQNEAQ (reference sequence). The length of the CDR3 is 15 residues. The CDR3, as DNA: TGTGCCAGCACCAAAAGCGGGAGTGTGAGGGAGACCCAGTACTTC. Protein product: CASTKSGSVRETQYF.

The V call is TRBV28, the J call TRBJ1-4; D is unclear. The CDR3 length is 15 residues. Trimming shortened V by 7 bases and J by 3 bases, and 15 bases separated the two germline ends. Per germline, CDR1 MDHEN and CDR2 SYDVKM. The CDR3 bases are TGTGCCAGCACCCGCCACTGGGGTTCTAATGAAAAACTGTTTTTT. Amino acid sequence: CASTRHWGSNEKLFF.

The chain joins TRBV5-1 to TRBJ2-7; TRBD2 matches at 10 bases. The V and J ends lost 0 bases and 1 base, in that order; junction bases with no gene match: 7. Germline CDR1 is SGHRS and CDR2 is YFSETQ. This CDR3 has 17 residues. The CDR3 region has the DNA TGCGCCAGCAGCTTGGGGGCAGCGGGAGGGCTTTCCTACGAGCAGTACTTC. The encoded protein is CASSLGAAGGLSYEQYF. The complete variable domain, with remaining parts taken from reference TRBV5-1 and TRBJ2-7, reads KAGVTQTPRYLIKTRGQQVTLSCSPISGHRSVSWYQQTPGQGLQFLFEYFSETQRNKGNFPGRFSGRQFSNSRSEMNVSTLELGDSALYLCASSLGAAGGLSYEQYFGPGTRLTVT.

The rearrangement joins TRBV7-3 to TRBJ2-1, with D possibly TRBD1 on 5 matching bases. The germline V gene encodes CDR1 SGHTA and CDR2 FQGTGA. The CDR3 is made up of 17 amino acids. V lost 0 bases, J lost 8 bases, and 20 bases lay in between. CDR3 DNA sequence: TGTGCCAGCAGCTTAACCAGATGGACGGACATCCTGGATGAGCAGTTCTTC. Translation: CASSLTRWTDILDEQFF. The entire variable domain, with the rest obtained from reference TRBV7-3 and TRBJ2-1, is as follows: GAGVSQTPSNKVTEKGKYVELRCDPISGHTALYWYRQSLGQGPEFLIYFQGTGAADDSGLPNDRFFAVRPEGSVSTLKIQRTERGDSAVYLCASSLTRWTDILDEQFFGPGTRLTVL.